A single sample gave rise to the 23 T cell receptor beta chains below, sequenced in a study of T cell repertoires in cytomegalovirus infection. One entry per CDR3 protein, called by TCRdb with MiXCR from the reads. Found here are 250,000 to 300,000 distinct CDR3 sequences, over 20% of them singletons; the top ten hold around 13%. Sequencing was performed on PBMCs. These receptors came from a human donor in good health (CMV status not recorded). Some clones in this sample may be carry-over from other donors' samples.

This clonotype came up many times. V gene TRBV7-9 combines with J gene TRBJ1-2, with unresolved D. The V end lost 9 bases, the J end lost 11 bases, and 22 bases lay between the germline ends. The CDR3 has 13 amino acids. The germline V gene has CDR1 SEHNR and CDR2 FQNEAQ (reference sequence). The CDR3 loop reads CASSGTTETRYTF. CDR3 nucleotides: TGTGCCAGTTCTGGTACCACGGAGACCCGTTACACCTTC.

As to this clonotype: The junction and the germline gene differ at one end; a read error may be behind it. The J gene is TRBJ2-3, the V gene TRBV12-3 or TRBV12-4, with a possible D match to TRBD2 (6 bases). This CDR3 spans 12 amino acids. CDR3 region: CASSGSTDTKYF. The CDR3 coding sequence is TGTGCCAGCAGCGGGAGCACAGATACGAAGTATTTT.

This clonotype was recorded many times. This sequence joins TRBV24-1 and TRBJ2-1; 8 bases fit TRBD2. V gave up 3 bases and J gave up 7 bases; unmatched junction bases: 7. The CDR3 is made up of 15 amino acids. Germline CDR1 KGHDR, CDR2 SFDVKD. The CDR3 nucleotides read TGTGCCACCAGTGATCGGGGGGGGGACATGAATGAGCAGTTCTTC. This sequence encodes CATSDRGGDMNEQFF.

This clonotype was seen ten or more times. This chain joins TRBV7-2 and TRBJ2-1, with 14 bases that match TRBD2. V dropped 3 bases and J dropped 4; count of bases not matched to a gene: 2. Germline CDR1 reads SGHTA; CDR2 reads FQGNSA. This CDR3 contains 16 residues. The CDR3 loop is CASSLGTSGSYNEQFF. The CDR3 nucleotides read TGTGCCAGCAGCTTGGGGACTAGCGGGAGTTACAATGAGCAGTTCTTC.

V is TRBV20-1 and J is TRBJ1-2, with D possibly TRBD1 on 5 matching bases. V lost 3 bases to trimming and J lost 5 bases, with 13 bases between them. The CDR3 is 13 residues long. Germline V CDR1 and CDR2: DFQATT, SNEGSKA (reference sequence). The CDR3 is CSASPQDTYGYTF. CDR3 sequence (DNA): TGCAGTGCTAGCCCACAGGATACTTATGGCTACACCTTC.

This clonotype was picked up a small number of times. J is TRBJ2-7 and V is TRBV28; 7 bases fit TRBD1. V trimming: 2 bases; J trimming: 7 bases; junction bases outside the gene matches: 8. Germline loops: CDR1 MDHEN, CDR2 SYDVKM. This CDR3 has 14 residues. CDR3 sequence reads: CASSLIQGLGEQYF. The DNA for the CDR3 is TGTGCCAGCAGTTTAATACAGGGGTTGGGAGAGCAGTACTTC. The full variable domain, in which reference TRBV28 and TRBJ2-7 provide the parts outside the CDR3, is DVKVTQSSRYLVKRTGEKVFLECVQDMDHENMFWYRQDPGLGLRLIYFSYDVKMKEKGDIPEGYSVSREKKERFSLILESASTNQTSMYLCASSLIQGLGEQYFGPGTRLTVT.

V and J are TRBV28 and TRBJ1-2; D is possibly TRBD1 (6 bases). This CDR3 is 14 amino acids long. V lost 3 bases and J 3 bases, leaving 11 bases between the germline ends. Germline V gene sequence: CDR1 MDHEN, CDR2 SYDVKM. CDR3 residues: CASSLVQGYYGYTF. CDR3 nucleotides: TGTGCCAGCAGTTTGGTACAGGGTTACTATGGCTACACCTTC.

This clonotype has only a few counts. The chain employs TRBV20-1 and TRBJ2-7; 11 nucleotides agree with TRBD2. CDR1 is DFQATT and CDR2 is SNEGSKA in the germline V gene (reference sequence). This CDR3 contains 13 residues. J lost 2 bases, V lost 3 bases, and 0 bases had no gene match. The CDR3 DNA is TGCAGTGCTAGGACTAGCGGGACCTACGAGCAGTACTTC. Translation: CSARTSGTYEQYF.

V is TRBV7-2 and J is TRBJ2-7; 14 positions agree with TRBD2. Germline lookup yields CDR1 SGHTA and CDR2 FQGNSA. The CDR3 has 19 amino acids. Unmatched junction bases numbered 12, after V lost 3 bases and J lost 2 bases. In nucleotides, the CDR3 is TGTGCCAGCAGCTTTAGGTGGCCGGGGACTAGCGGGAGTGCCTACGAGCAGTACTTC. Protein: CASSFRWPGTSGSAYEQYF.

This chain joins TRBV11-3 and TRBJ2-1; the match to TRBD2 covers 11 bases. Germline trimming cut 3 bases from V and 4 bases from J; bases unmatched to any gene: 5. This CDR3 has 16 amino acids. Germline lookup yields CDR1 SGHNT and CDR2 YENEEA. The CDR3 DNA is TGTGCCAGCAGCTTCCTACTAGCGGGGGCTTACAATGAGCAGTTCTTC. Translating gives CASSFLLAGAYNEQFF.

This clonotype has a handful of counts. The V and J genes are TRBV29-1 and TRBJ2-3; D is unclear. Germline CDR1 reads SQVTM; CDR2 reads ANQGSEA. V was cut by 4 bases and J by 4 bases, with 6 bases left in between. This CDR3 has 11 residues. CDR3 sequence: CSVGVADTQYF. DNA of the CDR3: TGCAGCGTTGGAGTGGCAGATACGCAGTATTTT.

This chain joins TRBV6-2 or TRBV6-3 and TRBJ1-2, with TRBD1 matching 8 bases. V was pared by 5 bases and J by 7 bases, with 6 bases of the junction left unmatched. The CDR3 consists of 13 residues. Germline assignment: CDR1 MNHEY and CDR2 SVGEGT. The CDR3 coding sequence is TGTGCCAGCAGTCCGGGACAGGTTGTTGGCTACACCTTC. The encoded protein is CASSPGQVVGYTF.

This clonotype was detected ten times or more. The rearrangement uses TRBV7-2 and TRBJ1-1; D ambiguous. V dropped 4 bases and J dropped 5 bases, with 17 bases sitting between them. The CDR3 has 15 amino acids. Germline CDR1 and CDR2: SGHTA and FQGNSA. The CDR3 DNA reads as TGTGCCAGCAGCTCGTCCGGGGTTTATTATACTGAAGCTTTCTTT. Residues: CASSSSGVYYTEAFF.

This chain links TRBV5-5 with TRBJ2-7; 7 bases align to TRBD1. This CDR3 is built from 17 residues. V trimming: 1 base; J trimming: 1 base; junction bases outside the gene matches: 11. Per germline, CDR1 SGHKS and CDR2 YYEKEE (reference sequence). This CDR3 reads CASSLFWDSPPSYEQYF. CDR3 DNA: TGTGCCAGCAGCTTGTTCTGGGACAGCCCACCGTCCTACGAGCAGTACTTC.

This clonotype has a count of ten or more. The rearrangement uses TRBV7-6 and TRBJ2-7; D not certain. Trimming cost V 4 bases and J 6 bases, with 16 bases left between them. From germline, CDR1 is SGHVS and CDR2 FNYEAQ. The CDR3 spans 14 residues. CDR3 DNA: TGTGCCAGCAGCTCAAGGCATGAAATCGGCGAGCAGTACTTC. It codes for CASSSRHEIGEQYF.

In its sample, this clonotype was seen a few times. The chain links TRBV19 to TRBJ2-1; 8 nucleotides align to TRBD2. CDR1 LNHDA and CDR2 SQIVND come from the germline V gene (reference sequence). The CDR3 has 20 amino acids. The J segment lost 7 bases and the V segment lost 5 bases, leaving 25 bases of the junction unmatched. The CDR3 DNA sequence: TGTGCCAGTAGTCCAACGCGGACTAGCCGCACCGACGGGGCCTCTAATGAGCAGTTCTTC. This gives the protein CASSPTRTSRTDGASNEQFF.

This clonotype was seen many times. The CDR3 spells CASSLGRTNEQYV. The CDR3 nucleotides read TGTGCCAGCAGTTTAGGCAGGACCAACGAGCAGTACGTC. This chain links TRBV12-3 or TRBV12-4 with TRBJ2-7; D remains unclear. CDR3 size: 13 residues. Trimming cost V 1 base and J 5 bases, with 9 bases left between them.

The gene calls are TRBV15 and TRBJ2-1, with 9 bases lining up with TRBD1. Germline V gene sequence: CDR1 LNHNV, CDR2 YYDKDF (reference sequence). CDR3 length equals 14 residues. V lost 5 bases to trimming and J lost 4 bases; unmatched junction nucleotides: 3. The CDR3 here is CATSWTGDYNEQFF. The CDR3 DNA is TGTGCCACCAGCTGGACAGGGGATTACAATGAGCAGTTCTTC.

The V call is TRBV11-2, the J call TRBJ2-5; 15 bases are shared with TRBD2. The length of the CDR3 is 17 residues. Looked up from germline, CDR1 is SGHAT and CDR2 is FQNNGV. Losses at the gene ends were 7 bases for V and 4 bases for J; bases not matched to a gene: 10. The CDR3 spells CASTRRTSGRAGETQYF. Written as DNA, the CDR3 is TGTGCCAGCACCCGGCGGACTAGCGGGAGGGCCGGAGAGACCCAGTACTTC.

This clonotype was detected many times. The V and J genes are TRBV20-1 and TRBJ2-1; 12 bases are shared with TRBD2. CDR1 and CDR2 (germline): DFQATT, SNEGSKA (reference sequence). CDR3 length: 15 amino acids. The V and J ends lost 6 bases and 7 bases, in that order; junction bases with no gene match: 10. The CDR3 DNA is TGCAGTGCCGTCTTACTAGCGGGGGGCAGTAATGAGCAGTTCTTC. It yields the protein CSAVLLAGGSNEQFF.

This clonotype was counted only a few times. The chain is built from TRBV15 and TRBJ1-2, with unresolved D. In germline, CDR1 is LNHNV, CDR2 YYDKDF (reference sequence). The CDR3 totals 15 residues. The V end lost 0 bases, the J end lost 4 bases, and 12 bases lay between the germline ends. This CDR3 is CATSREGRDGYGYTF. The CDR3, as DNA: TGTGCCACCAGCAGAGAAGGGAGGGATGGCTATGGCTACACCTTC.

This clonotype was counted ten times or more. The J gene is TRBJ2-7, the V gene TRBV28; D remains ambiguous. CDR1 MDHEN and CDR2 SYDVKM come from the germline V gene. With 8 bases removed from V and 5 bases from J, the gap between germline ends came to 16 bases. This CDR3 spans 13 amino acids. The CDR3: CASHAPQNDEQYF. CDR3 coding DNA: TGTGCCAGCCACGCCCCCCAGAACGACGAGCAGTACTTC.

This clonotype was recorded many times. The chain combines TRBV6-1 with TRBJ1-2, with unresolved D. Trimming took off 7 bases at V and 8 bases at J, with 17 bases between the two ends. The CDR3 consists of 13 residues. Germline V lookup: CDR1 MNHNS, CDR2 SASEGT. The CDR3 is CASTLEGTTGYTF. The CDR3 bases are TGTGCCAGCACCCTCGAGGGTACAACGGGCTACACCTTC.